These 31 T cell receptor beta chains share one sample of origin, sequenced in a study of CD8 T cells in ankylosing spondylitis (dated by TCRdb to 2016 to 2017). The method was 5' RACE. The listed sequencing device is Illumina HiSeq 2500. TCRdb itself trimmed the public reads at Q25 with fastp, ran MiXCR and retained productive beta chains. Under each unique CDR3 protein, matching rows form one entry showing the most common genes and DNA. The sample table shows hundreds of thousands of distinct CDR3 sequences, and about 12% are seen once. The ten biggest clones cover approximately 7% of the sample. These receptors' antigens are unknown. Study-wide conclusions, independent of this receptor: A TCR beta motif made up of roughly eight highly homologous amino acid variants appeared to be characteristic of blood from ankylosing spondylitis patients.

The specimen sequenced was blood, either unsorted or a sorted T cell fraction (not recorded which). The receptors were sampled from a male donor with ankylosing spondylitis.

CDR3 region: CASSSPGVGILAKNIQYF. The CDR3, as DNA: TGTGCCAGCAGCTCCCCGGGAGTGGGGATCTTAGCCAAAAACATTCAGTACTTC. The gene calls are TRBV11-2 and TRBJ2-4; maybe TRBD2 (6 bases). Germline values: CDR1 SGHAT, CDR2 FQNNGV. The CDR3 length is 18 residues. Trimming removed 4 bases from V and 0 bases from J, with 19 bases in between. The entire variable domain, with the rest obtained from reference TRBV11-2 and TRBJ2-4, is as follows: EAGVAQSPRYKIIEKRQSVAFWCNPISGHATLYWYQQILGQGPKLLIQFQNNGVVDDSQLPKDRFSAERLKGVDSTLKIQPAKLEDSAVYLCASSSPGVGILAKNIQYFGAGTRLSVL.

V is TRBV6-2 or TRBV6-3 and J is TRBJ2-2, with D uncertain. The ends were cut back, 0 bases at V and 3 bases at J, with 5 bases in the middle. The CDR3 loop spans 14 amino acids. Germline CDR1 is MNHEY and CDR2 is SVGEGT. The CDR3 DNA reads TGTGCCAGCAGTTACTCGGGTTACACCGGGGAGCTGTTTTTT. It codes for CASSYSGYTGELFF.

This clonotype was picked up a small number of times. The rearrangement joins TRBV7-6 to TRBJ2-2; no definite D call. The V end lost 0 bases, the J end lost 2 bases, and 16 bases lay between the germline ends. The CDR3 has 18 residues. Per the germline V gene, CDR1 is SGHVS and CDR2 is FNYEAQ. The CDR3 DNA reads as TGTGCCAGCAGCTTAGCTTTGGGTCACGTCCGTAACACCGGGGAGCTGTTTTTT. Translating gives CASSLALGHVRNTGELFF.

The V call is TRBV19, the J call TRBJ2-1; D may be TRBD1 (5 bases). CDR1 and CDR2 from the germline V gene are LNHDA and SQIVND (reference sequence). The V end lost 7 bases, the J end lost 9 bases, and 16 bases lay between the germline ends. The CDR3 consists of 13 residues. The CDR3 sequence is CASTSTGGAEQFF. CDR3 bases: TGTGCCAGTACCAGTACAGGTGGGGCTGAGCAGTTCTTC. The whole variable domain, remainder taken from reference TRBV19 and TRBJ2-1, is DGGITQSPKYLFRKEGQNVTLSCEQNLNHDAMYWYRQDPGQGLRLIYYSQIVNDFQKGDIAEGYSVSREKKESFPLTVTSAQKNPTAFYLCASTSTGGAEQFFGPGTRLTVL.

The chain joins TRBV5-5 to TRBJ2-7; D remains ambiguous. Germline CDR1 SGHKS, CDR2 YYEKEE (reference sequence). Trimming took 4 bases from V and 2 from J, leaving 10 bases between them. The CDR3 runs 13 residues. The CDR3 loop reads CASSPAMTYEQYV. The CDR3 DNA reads TGTGCCAGCAGCCCTGCGATGACCTACGAGCAGTACGTC.

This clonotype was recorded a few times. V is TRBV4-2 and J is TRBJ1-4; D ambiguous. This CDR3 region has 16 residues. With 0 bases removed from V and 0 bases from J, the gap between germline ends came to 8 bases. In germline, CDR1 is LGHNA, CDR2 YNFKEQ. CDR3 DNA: TGTGCCAGCAGCCAAGATTTAGCAGCAACTAATGAAAAACTGTTTTTT. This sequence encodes CASSQDLAATNEKLFF.

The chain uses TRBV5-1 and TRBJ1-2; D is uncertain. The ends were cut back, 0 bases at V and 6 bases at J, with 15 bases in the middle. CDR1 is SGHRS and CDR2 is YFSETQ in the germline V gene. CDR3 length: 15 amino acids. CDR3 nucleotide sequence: TGCGCCAGCAGCTTGGAGCGGACGGAAAGGCATGGCTACACCTTC. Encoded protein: CASSLERTERHGYTF.

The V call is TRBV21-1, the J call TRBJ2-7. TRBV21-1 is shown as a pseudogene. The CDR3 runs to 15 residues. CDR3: CASSKEEWQSYEQYF. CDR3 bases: TGTGCCAGCAGCAAAGAGGAGTGGCAGTCCTACGAGCAGTACTTC.

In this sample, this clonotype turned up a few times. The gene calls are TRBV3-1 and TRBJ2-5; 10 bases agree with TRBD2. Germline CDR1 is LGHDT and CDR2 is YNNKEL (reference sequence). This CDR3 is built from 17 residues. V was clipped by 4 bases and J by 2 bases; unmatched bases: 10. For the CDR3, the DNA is TGTGCCAGCAGCCGGCGGCTAGCGGGAGTGGGGCAAGAGACCCAGTACTTC. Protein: CASSRRLAGVGQETQYF.

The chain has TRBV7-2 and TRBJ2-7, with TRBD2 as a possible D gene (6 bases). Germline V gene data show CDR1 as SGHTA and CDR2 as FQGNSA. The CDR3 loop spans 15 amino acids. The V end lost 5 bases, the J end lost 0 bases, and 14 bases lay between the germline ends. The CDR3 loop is CASSLRAGPSYEQYF. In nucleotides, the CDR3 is TGTGCCAGCAGCCTCCGAGCGGGCCCCTCCTACGAGCAGTACTTC.

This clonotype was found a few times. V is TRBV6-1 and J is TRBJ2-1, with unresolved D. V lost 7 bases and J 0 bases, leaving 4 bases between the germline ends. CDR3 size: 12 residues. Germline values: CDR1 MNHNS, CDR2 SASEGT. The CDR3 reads CASTNSYNEQFF. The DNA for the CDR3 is TGTGCCAGCACTAACTCCTACAATGAGCAGTTCTTC.

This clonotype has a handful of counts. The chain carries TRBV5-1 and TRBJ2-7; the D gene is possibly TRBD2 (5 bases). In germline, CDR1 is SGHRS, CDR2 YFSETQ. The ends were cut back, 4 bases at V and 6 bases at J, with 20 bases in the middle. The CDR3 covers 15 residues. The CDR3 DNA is TGCGCCAGCAGCCTCCCTGCGGGCCACCGGGGCGAGCAGTACGTC. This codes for CASSLPAGHRGEQYV.

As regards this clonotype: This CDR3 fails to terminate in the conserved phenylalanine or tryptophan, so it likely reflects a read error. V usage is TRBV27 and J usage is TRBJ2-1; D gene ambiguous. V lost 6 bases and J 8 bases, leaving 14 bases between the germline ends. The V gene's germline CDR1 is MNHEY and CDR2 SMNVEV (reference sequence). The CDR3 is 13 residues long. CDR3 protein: CASRTTQSYEQFL. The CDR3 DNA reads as TGTGCCAGCAGGACGACTCAGAGCTATGAGCAGTTCCTC.

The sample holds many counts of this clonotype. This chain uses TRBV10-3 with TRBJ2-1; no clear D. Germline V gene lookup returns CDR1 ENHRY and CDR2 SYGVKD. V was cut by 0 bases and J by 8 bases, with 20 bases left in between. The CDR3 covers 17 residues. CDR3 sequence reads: CAISESKRGPSGDEQFF. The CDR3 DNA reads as TGTGCCATCAGTGAGTCGAAACGCGGCCCATCGGGCGATGAGCAGTTCTTC.

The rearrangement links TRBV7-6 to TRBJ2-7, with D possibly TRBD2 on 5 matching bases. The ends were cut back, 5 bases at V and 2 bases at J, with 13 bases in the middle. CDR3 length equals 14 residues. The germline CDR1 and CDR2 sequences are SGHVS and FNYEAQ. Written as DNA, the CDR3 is TGTGCCAGCAGCCCCAGCGGAGGTACCTACGAGCAGTACTTC. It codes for CASSPSGGTYEQYF.

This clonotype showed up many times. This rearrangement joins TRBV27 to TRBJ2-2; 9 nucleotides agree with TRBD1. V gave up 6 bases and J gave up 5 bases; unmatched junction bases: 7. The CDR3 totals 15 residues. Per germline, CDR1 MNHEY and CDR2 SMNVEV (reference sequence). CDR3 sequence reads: CASSRTGVETGELFF. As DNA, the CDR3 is TGTGCCAGCAGCCGGACAGGGGTTGAGACCGGGGAGCTGTTTTTT.

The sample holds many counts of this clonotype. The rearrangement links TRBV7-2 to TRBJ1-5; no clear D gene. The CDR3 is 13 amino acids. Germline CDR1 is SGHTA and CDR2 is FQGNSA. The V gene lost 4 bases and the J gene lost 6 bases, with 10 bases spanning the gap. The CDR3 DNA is TGTGCCAGCAGCTCACACTTTGGTCAGCCCCAGCATTTT. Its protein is CASSSHFGQPQHF.

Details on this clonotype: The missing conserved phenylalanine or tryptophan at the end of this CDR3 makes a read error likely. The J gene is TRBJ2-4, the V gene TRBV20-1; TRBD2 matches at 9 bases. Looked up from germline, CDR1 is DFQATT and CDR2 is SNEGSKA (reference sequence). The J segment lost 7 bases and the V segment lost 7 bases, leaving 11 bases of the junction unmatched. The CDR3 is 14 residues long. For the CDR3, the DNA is TGCAGTGGACTGGCGGGAGGGCCTATGAACATTCAGTACCTC. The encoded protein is CSGLAGGPMNIQYL.

The CDR3 here is CASSRGDTREQYF. DNA for the CDR3: TGTGCCAGTAGTAGGGGGGATACTAGAGAGCAGTATTTT. The V call is TRBV19, the J call TRBJ2-3; a weak D match, TRBD2 (6 bases). The CDR3 totals 13 residues. Germline CDR1 LNHDA, CDR2 SQIVND (reference sequence). Trimming left V 4 bases short and J 11 bases short, with 16 bases between.

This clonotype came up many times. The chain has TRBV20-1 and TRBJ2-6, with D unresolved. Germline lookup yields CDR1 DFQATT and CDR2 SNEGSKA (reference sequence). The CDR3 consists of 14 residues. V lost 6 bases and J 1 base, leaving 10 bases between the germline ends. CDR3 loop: CSAQKGSGANVLTF. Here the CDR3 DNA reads TGCAGTGCCCAGAAGGGATCTGGGGCCAACGTCCTGACTTTC.

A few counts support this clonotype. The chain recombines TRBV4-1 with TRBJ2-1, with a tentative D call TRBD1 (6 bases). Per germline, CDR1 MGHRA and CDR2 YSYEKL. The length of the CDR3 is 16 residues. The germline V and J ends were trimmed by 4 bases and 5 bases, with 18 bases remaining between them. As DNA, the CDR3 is TGCGCCAGCAGCCCAGGTCAGGGGATATTGGACAATGAGCAGTTCTTC. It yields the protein CASSPGQGILDNEQFF.

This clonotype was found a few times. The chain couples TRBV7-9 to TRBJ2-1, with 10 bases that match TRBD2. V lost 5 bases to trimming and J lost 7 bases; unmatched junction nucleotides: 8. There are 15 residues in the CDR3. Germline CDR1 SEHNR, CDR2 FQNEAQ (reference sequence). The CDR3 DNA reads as TGTGCCAGCAGCCGACCCGGACTAGCGGAAAATGAGCAGTTCTTC. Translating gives CASSRPGLAENEQFF.

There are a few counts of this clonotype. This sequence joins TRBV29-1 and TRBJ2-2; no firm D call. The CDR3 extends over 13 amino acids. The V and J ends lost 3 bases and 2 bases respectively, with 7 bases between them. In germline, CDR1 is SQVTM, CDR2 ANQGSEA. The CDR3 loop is CSVDGKNTGELFF. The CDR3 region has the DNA TGCAGCGTTGATGGGAAAAACACCGGGGAGCTGTTTTTT.

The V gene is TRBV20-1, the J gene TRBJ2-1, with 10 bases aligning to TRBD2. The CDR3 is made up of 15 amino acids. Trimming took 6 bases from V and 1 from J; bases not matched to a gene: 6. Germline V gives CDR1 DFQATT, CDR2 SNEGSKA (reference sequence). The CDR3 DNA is TGCAGTGCGGGGGGACTAGCGCCTTCCTACAATGAGCAGTTCTTC. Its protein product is CSAGGLAPSYNEQFF.

The CDR3 reads CASSEIAGGPGEQFF. CDR3 DNA: TGCGCCAGCAGTGAGATAGCGGGAGGGCCGGGTGAGCAGTTCTTC. The rearrangement uses TRBV10-2 and TRBJ2-1, with 11 bases that match TRBD2. The CDR3 covers 15 residues. CDR1 and CDR2 (germline): WSHSY, SAAADI. Trimming removed 2 bases from V and 9 bases from J; junction bases left unmatched: 6.

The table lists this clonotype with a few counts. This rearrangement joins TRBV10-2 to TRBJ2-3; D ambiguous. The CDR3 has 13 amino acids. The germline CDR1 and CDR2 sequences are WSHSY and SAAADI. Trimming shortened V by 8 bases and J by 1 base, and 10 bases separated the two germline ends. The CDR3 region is CASGQQGTDTQYF. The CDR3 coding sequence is TGCGCCAGCGGGCAGCAAGGCACAGATACGCAGTATTTT.

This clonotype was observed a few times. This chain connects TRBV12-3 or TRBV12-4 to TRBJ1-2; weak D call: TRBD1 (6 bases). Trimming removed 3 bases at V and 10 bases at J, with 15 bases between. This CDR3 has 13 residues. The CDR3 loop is CASSLGARRNYTF. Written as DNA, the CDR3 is TGTGCCAGCAGTTTGGGGGCGAGGAGGAACTACACCTTC.

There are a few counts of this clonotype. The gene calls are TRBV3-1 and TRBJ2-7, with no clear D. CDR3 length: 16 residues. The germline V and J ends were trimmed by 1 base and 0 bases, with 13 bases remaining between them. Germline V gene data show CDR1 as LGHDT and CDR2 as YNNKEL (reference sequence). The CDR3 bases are TGTGCCAGCAGCCAAGTAATAGCCGCATCCTCCTACGAGCAGTACTTC. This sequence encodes CASSQVIAASSYEQYF.

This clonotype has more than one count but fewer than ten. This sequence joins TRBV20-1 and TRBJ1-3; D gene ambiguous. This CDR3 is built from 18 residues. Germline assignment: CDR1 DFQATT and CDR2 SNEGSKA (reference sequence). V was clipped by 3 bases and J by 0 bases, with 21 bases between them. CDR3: CSASRRAKWPGSGNTIYF. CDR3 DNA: TGCAGTGCTAGCCGGCGGGCAAAATGGCCAGGCTCTGGAAACACCATATATTTT.

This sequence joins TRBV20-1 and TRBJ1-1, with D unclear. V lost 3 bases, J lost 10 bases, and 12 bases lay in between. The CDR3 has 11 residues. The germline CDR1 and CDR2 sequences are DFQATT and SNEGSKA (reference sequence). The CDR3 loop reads CSASVGGGAFF. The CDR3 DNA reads TGCAGTGCTAGTGTTGGTGGAGGAGCTTTCTTT.

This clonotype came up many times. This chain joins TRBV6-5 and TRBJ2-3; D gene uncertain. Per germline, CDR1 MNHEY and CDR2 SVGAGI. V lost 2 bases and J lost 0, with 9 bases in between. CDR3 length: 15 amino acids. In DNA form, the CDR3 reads TGTGCCAGCAGTTACATTCAGGATAGCACAGATACGCAGTATTTT. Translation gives CASSYIQDSTDTQYF.